This entry lists 16 T cell receptor beta chains sequenced from one sample in a study of blood T cell repertoires in COVID-19. Some clones are missing from TCRdb's copy, which holds only in-frame ones; the method was immunoSEQ multiplex PCR. Here the sample spans over 70,000 clones, around 91% being singletons. Sequenced input: peripheral blood. All receptors derive from a man aged 18-30 years with COVID-19, enrolled during active disease.

The CDR3 reads CASSPGTAGNTIYF. CDR3 in DNA: TGTGCCAGCTCACCCGGGACAGCCGGAAACACCATATATTTT. The rearrangement joins TRBV18 to TRBJ1-3; 7 bases are a match to TRBD1. The germline V gene has CDR1 KGHSH and CDR2 LQKENI. The CDR3 is 14 amino acids. The junction had 3 bases not matched to a gene; V was cut back by 3 bases and J by 4 bases.

The chain employs TRBV12-3 or TRBV12-4 and TRBJ1-3; no definite D call. With 5 bases removed from V and 8 bases from J, the gap between germline ends came to 7 bases. This CDR3 is 11 amino acids long. CDR3 nucleotide sequence: TGTGCCAGCAGTCGGTTGGACACCATATATTTT. Translated, it gives CASSRLDTIYF.

CDR3 DNA sequence: TGTGCCAGCAGCCAAGGACTGGGTTATGGCTACACCTTC. It yields the protein CASSQGLGYGYTF. The J gene is TRBJ1-2, the V gene TRBV7-2; no definite D call. The germline CDR1 and CDR2 sequences are SGHTA and FQGNSA. Deletions cut 5 bases from V and 5 bases from J, with 12 bases between. This CDR3 spans 13 amino acids.

The rearrangement joins TRBV5-8 to TRBJ2-1; D gene unclear. CDR3 length: 17 amino acids. Trimming stripped 4 bases from V and 0 bases from J, with 17 bases between. Germline V gene data show CDR1 as SGHTS and CDR2 as YDEGEE. The CDR3 region has the DNA TGTGCCAGCAGCGCAAGTGAGCGCGACGTCTCCTACAATGAGCAGTTCTTC. Its translation: CASSASERDVSYNEQFF. Variable domain in full (rest from reference TRBV5-8 and TRBJ2-1): EAGVTQSPTHLIKTRGQQATLRCSPISGHTSVYWYQQALGLGLQFLLWYDEGEERNRGNFPPRFSGRQFPNYSSELNVNALELEDSALYLCASSASERDVSYNEQFFGPGTRLTVL.

This chain connects TRBV4-3 to TRBJ2-3; no clear D. Germline CDR1 reads LGHNA; CDR2 reads YSLEER. The V end lost 1 base, the J end lost 6 bases, and 14 bases lay between the germline ends. The CDR3 length is 15 residues. CDR3 residues: CASSQASGVTDTQYF. The CDR3 DNA reads TGCGCCAGCAGCCAAGCATCCGGAGTCACCGATACGCAGTATTTT.

In this sample, this clone turned up once. The V call is TRBV20-1, the J call TRBJ2-1, with 9 nucleotides matching TRBD2. V was clipped by 3 bases and J by 0 bases; unmatched bases: 6. The CDR3 is made up of 16 amino acids. Germline V gene data show CDR1 as DFQATT and CDR2 as SNEGSKA (reference sequence). For the CDR3, the DNA is TGCAGTGCTAGTACCGGGACTAGCCGCTCCTACAATGAGCAGTTCTTC. As protein: CSASTGTSRSYNEQFF.

The V gene is TRBV2, the J gene TRBJ2-2, with a possible D match to TRBD1 (5 bases). The CDR3 spans 15 residues. Germline lookup yields CDR1 SNHLY and CDR2 FYNNEI. Trimming cost V 3 bases and J 4 bases, with 12 bases left between them. CDR3 in amino acids: CASSDLLGPTGELFF. As DNA, the CDR3 is TGTGCCAGCAGTGATCTCTTGGGGCCCACCGGGGAGCTGTTTTTT.

The rearrangement links TRBV27 to TRBJ1-1; no clear D gene. CDR1 and CDR2 from the germline V gene are MNHEY and SMNVEV (reference sequence). This CDR3 is 14 amino acids long. V lost 6 bases and J lost 4, with 15 bases in between. In nucleotides, the CDR3 is TGTGCCAGCAGATTCGGCCGGTCGGGCACTGAAGCTTTCTTT. Protein product: CASRFGRSGTEAFF.

The J gene is TRBJ1-1, the V gene TRBV6-2 or TRBV6-3; TRBD1 might be the D (5 bases). The CDR3 has 15 amino acids. V lost 2 bases and J lost 0, with 10 bases in between. CDR1 and CDR2 (germline): MNHEY, SVGEGT. This CDR3 reads CASSYMAGVNTEAFF. CDR3 coding DNA: TGTGCCAGCAGTTACATGGCGGGGGTGAACACTGAAGCTTTCTTT.

This clone showed up just once. The rearrangement uses TRBV7-9 and TRBJ2-7; a possible D gene is TRBD2 (5 bases). V was pared by 5 bases and J by 5 bases, with 16 bases between. The length of the CDR3 is 14 residues. Per the germline V gene, CDR1 is SEHNR and CDR2 is FQNEAQ (reference sequence). CDR3 coding DNA: TGTGCCAGCAGCCGTCCTGGGAGCCCCCACGAGCAGTACTTC. It encodes CASSRPGSPHEQYF.

The chain carries TRBV6-5 and TRBJ1-1; D call uncertain. CDR1 MNHEY and CDR2 SVGAGI come from the germline V gene. The CDR3 is 13 amino acids. Trimming shortened V by 3 bases and J by 7 bases, and 12 bases separated the two germline ends. The CDR3 DNA follows: TGTGCCAGCAGTTATGGTTTGGAGGGTGAAGCTTTCTTT. Protein: CASSYGLEGEAFF.

This clone was observed once. The CDR3 region has the DNA TGCGCCAGCAGCTTGGGCGGCCTGCTGGGCGAGCAGTACTTC. It translates to CASSLGGLLGEQYF. The rearrangement uses TRBV5-1 and TRBJ2-7; no clear D. This CDR3 is built from 14 residues. The germline CDR1 and CDR2 sequences are SGHRS and YFSETQ. With 0 bases removed from V and 6 bases from J, the gap between germline ends came to 13 bases. The full variable domain, rest sourced from reference TRBV5-1 and TRBJ2-7, is KAGVTQTPRYLIKTRGQQVTLSCSPISGHRSVSWYQQTPGQGLQFLFEYFSETQRNKGNFPGRFSGRQFSNSRSEMNVSTLELGDSALYLCASSLGGLLGEQYFGPGTRLTVT.

V gene TRBV6-5 combines with J gene TRBJ2-7; 11 nucleotides agree with TRBD2. Germline V lookup: CDR1 MNHEY, CDR2 SVGAGI. This CDR3 region has 16 residues. Germline trimming cut 2 bases from V and 4 bases from J; bases unmatched to any gene: 7. The CDR3 is CASSYRGLAGGYEQYF. CDR3 sequence (DNA): TGTGCCAGCAGTTACAGGGGGCTAGCGGGAGGTTACGAGCAGTACTTC.

V gene TRBV5-4 combines with J gene TRBJ2-3, with a weak D call TRBD2 (5 bases). V shed 0 bases and J shed 7 bases, with 15 bases lying between them. Per the germline V gene, CDR1 is SGHNT and CDR2 is YYREEE (reference sequence). This CDR3 has 15 residues. The CDR3 sequence: CASSLEGWESHTQYF. CDR3 DNA: TGTGCCAGCAGCTTGGAAGGGTGGGAGTCCCATACGCAGTATTTT. The entire variable domain, with the rest obtained from reference TRBV5-4 and TRBJ2-3, is as follows: ETGVTQSPTHLIKTRGQQVTLRCSSQSGHNTVSWYQQALGQGPQFIFQYYREEENGRGNFPPRFSGLQFPNYSSELNVNALELDDSALYLCASSLEGWESHTQYFGPGTRLTVL.

This rearrangement joins TRBV24-1 to TRBJ2-2; a possible D gene is TRBD1 (5 bases). The CDR3 consists of 14 residues. Looked up from germline, CDR1 is KGHDR and CDR2 is SFDVKD. V lost 1 base, J lost 3 bases, and 5 bases lay in between. CDR3 in DNA: TGTGCCACCAGTGATTTCAGGGACACCGGGGAGCTGTTTTTT. Protein product: CATSDFRDTGELFF.

CDR3 amino acids: CAISESVVAGGRRKTQYF. CDR3 in DNA: TGTGCCATCAGTGAGTCGGTGGTAGCGGGAGGGAGAAGGAAGACCCAGTACTTC. The chain couples TRBV10-3 to TRBJ2-5; TRBD2 aligns across 11 bases. From germline, CDR1 is ENHRY and CDR2 SYGVKD. Unmatched junction bases numbered 12, after V lost 0 bases and J lost 6 bases. This CDR3 contains 18 residues.